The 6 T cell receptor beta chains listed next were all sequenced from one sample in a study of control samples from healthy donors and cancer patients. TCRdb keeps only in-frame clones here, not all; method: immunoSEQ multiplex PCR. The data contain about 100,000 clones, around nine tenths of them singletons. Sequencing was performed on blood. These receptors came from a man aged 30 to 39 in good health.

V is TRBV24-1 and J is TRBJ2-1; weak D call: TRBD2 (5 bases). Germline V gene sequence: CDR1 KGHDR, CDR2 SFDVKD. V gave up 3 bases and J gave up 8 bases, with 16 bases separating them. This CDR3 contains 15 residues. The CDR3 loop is CATSDPRGAVDEQFF. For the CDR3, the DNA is TGTGCCACCAGTGATCCCCGAGGAGCGGTCGATGAGCAGTTCTTC.

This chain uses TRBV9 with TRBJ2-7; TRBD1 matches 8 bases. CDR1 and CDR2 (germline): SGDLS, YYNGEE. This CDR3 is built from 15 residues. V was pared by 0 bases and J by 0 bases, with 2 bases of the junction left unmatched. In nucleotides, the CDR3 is TGTGCCAGCAGCGTAGGACAGGGGATCTCCTACGAGCAGTACTTC. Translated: CASSVGQGISYEQYF.

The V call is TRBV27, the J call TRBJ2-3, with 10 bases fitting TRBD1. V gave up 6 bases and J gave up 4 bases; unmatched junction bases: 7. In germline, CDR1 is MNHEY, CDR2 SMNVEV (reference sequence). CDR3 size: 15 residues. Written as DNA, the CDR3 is TGTGCCAGCAGGTCTACCGGGACAGGGGCAGATACGCAGTATTTT. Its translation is CASRSTGTGADTQYF.

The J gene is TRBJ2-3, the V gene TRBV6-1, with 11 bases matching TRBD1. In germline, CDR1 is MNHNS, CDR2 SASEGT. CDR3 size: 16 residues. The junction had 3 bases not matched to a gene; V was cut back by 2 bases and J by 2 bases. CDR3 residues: CASSEKGQGVTDTQYF. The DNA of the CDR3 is TGTGCCAGCAGTGAAAAGGGACAGGGGGTCACAGATACGCAGTATTTT.

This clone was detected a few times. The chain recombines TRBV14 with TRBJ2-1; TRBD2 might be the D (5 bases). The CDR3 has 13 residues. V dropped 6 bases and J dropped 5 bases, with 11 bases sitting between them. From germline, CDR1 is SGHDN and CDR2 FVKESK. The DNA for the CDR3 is TGTGCCAGCAGGAGACTGGGAGACAATGAGCAGTTCTTC. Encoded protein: CASRRLGDNEQFF.

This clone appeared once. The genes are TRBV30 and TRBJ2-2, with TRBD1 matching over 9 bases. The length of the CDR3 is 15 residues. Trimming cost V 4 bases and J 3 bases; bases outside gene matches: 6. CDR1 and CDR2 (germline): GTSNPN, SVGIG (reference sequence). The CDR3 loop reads CAWTKQGADTGELFF. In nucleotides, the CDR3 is TGTGCCTGGACAAAACAGGGGGCGGACACCGGGGAGCTGTTTTTT.